This T cell receptor (beta chain) was documented in a study of cytomegalovirus exposure and HLA in healthy donors. The germline V and J ends were trimmed by 1 base and 6 bases, with 26 bases remaining between them. The CDR3 runs to 19 residues. Germline CDR1 SGHAT, CDR2 FQDESV (reference sequence). Concerning this clone: The antigen is unknown.

The PCR was carried out with 60 Vbeta primers and 13 Jbeta primers. Libraries were prepared by immunoSEQ multiplex PCR; TCRdb keeps only in-frame clonotypes and omits some of them. The table shows 150,000 to 200,000 clones, with around 73% occurring only once. Study-wide findings and caveats: V- and J-gene trimming in TCR beta was tied to a missense DCLRE1C variant by an analysis performed later.

The rearrangement joins TRBV11-1 to TRBJ2-3; a possible D gene is TRBD2 (5 bases). The source material was PBMCs. The TCR comes from a woman between 18 and 29 years old in good health and CMV-seropositive. CDR3 sequence: CASSLEVLDHRGGLDTQYF. DNA of the CDR3: TGTGCCAGCAGCTTAGAGGTCTTGGATCACCGCGGCGGACTTGATACGCAGTATTTT.